This paragraph reports one T cell receptor beta chain. Its target is unknown. This entry is derived from a study of T cell clonotyping in hematopoietic cell transplantation. Study-level findings and limits: Few recipient clonotypes overlapped donors; over 97% were de novo at given depth. After transplant, recipient diversity fell while pathologically expanded clonotypes grew through day 180.

Assay: immunoSEQ multiplex PCR; the TCRdb copy retains only in-frame clones and omits some. The sample has about 9,300 clones; more than 80% are singletons. The germline V and J ends were trimmed by 1 base and 7 bases, with 13 bases remaining between them. The CDR3 contains 14 residues. CDR1 is SGHTA, CDR2 FQGNSA, per germline. This receptor was obtained from a male patient between 60 and 69 years old who had an allogeneic stem cell transplant from an unrelated donor, so the T cells may come from the graft donor. Some clones in this sample may be carry-over from other donors' samples. This specimen was PBMCs, taken at the time of graft-versus-host disease after allogeneic stem cell transplant. The chain uses TRBV7-2 and TRBJ1-2, with D tentatively TRBD1 (5 bases). CDR3 sequence (DNA): TGTGCCAGCAGCTTAGGATTGGGGACGAGTGGCTACACCTTC. The encoded protein is CASSLGLGTSGYTF.